This T cell receptor beta chain stems from a study of spatial heterogeneity in lung cancer. The CDR3 spans 18 residues. The ends were cut back, 5 bases at V and 2 bases at J, with 24 bases in the middle. Per the germline V gene, CDR1 is SGDLS and CDR2 is YYNGEE. Study findings and constraints: Detection of ubiquitous tumor TCRs in blood was higher at resection than follow-up.

At least ten counts were recorded for this clonotype. Its antigen is unknown. The library protocol tagged each TCR cDNA with a unique molecular identifier. TCRdb redid the calling of the 5' RACE reads with MiXCR, one entry per CDR3 protein. The data show tens of thousands of distinct CDR3 sequences, with under 9% seen just once and 6.9% held by the top ten. The time point denotes: sample taken at primary tumor resection. Whole RNA, which was extracted from tumor, nontumor lung tissue or frozen PBMC, was sequenced without any cell sorting. Sequences were derived from PBMCs, sampled at surgery. The receptor was isolated from a male donor with early-stage non-small cell lung cancer. V gene TRBV9 combines with J gene TRBJ2-3; D possibly corresponds to TRBD2 (6 bases). In DNA form, the CDR3 reads TGTGCCAGCAGTGAAACCCAACTAGTGGGACTTCACACAGATACGCAGTATTTT. Translation gives CASSETQLVGLHTDTQYF.